This note documents a single TCR beta chain sequence. As yet, its antigen is unknown. This sample was included in a study of identical twins. Notes on the study in general: Models came in too low on out-of-frame TCR alpha sharing in monozygotic twins.

TCRdb re-derived calls from the 5' RACE reads in MiXCR, one entry per CDR3 protein. The sample holds about 340,000 distinct CDR3 sequences, around 9.7% seen once. CDR3 length: 15 residues. The chain links TRBV21-1 to TRBJ1-5; TRBD1, the table's D call, lacks a check against the DNA. TRBV21-1 is given as a pseudogene. This receptor was taken from a woman between 45 and 65 years old in good health. Sequencing used naive T cells sorted from blood. The CDR3 nucleotides read TGTGCCAGCAGCCGGCGTTGTAGGGCGGTTCAGCCCCAGCATTTT. This encodes CASSRRCRAVQPQHF.